This TCR beta chain came from a study of CXCR3-negative and CXCR3-positive naive CD8 T cells. Whole-study findings and limits: The study found more hydrophobic TRB CDR3s in CXCR3-positive naive cells than in CXCR3-negative naive cells.

Through 5' RACE with UMI labels, the TRB cDNA libraries were prepared. TCRdb reprocessed the 5' RACE reads and stores each CDR3 protein as one record, lacking DNA. The sample table includes under 85,000 distinct CDR3 sequences. In the case of this clonotype: Its antigen is currently unknown.

Per germline, CDR1 SEHNR and CDR2 FQNEAQ (reference sequence). The CDR3 covers 16 residues. Source material: naive CXCR3+ CD8+ T cells from blood. Noted subset: CD45RO-CCR7+CD27+CD95- naive CD8+ T cells expressing CXCR3 (TNR3+). The source is a human donor in good health. Some clones in this sample may be carry-over from other donors' samples. This rearrangement joins TRBV7-9 to TRBJ2-1; TCRdb lists TRBD2, though no DNA is available to test this call. CDR3 sequence reads: CASQEINSGTDNGQFF.